This TCR beta chain originates from a study of cytomegalovirus exposure and HLA in healthy donors. The overall study: In a previous analysis, about 100 million unique TCR beta sequences were found from some 180 million T cells. As released early, the data held about 85 million unique TCRs from HLA-typed donors.

In the PCR, 60 Vbeta and 13 Jbeta primers were used. Clones were read by immunoSEQ multiplex PCR, and TCRdb kept only the in-frame ones, dropping some. The data contain over 100,000 clones, roughly 85% of them seen just once; the ten biggest clones take up 1.5% to 1.9%. Each donor's status was that of a healthy bone marrow donor. Whole-study results and caveats: Later examination showed HLA-associated TCR beta chains had greater clonal expansion than equally common others.

On this clone: Its target is not known.

With 4 bases removed from V and 8 bases from J, the gap between germline ends came to 13 bases. This CDR3 region has 13 residues. The germline V gene has CDR1 SGHKS and CDR2 YYEKEE (reference sequence). The receptor was derived from a middle-aged man in good health and CMV-seronegative. The chain uses TRBV5-5 and TRBJ2-1, with TRBD1 as a possible D gene (5 bases). Material: PBMCs. The CDR3 loop is CASSIGPRDEQFF. The CDR3 nucleotides read TGTGCCAGCAGCATAGGGCCCAGGGATGAGCAGTTCTTC.